The source of this T cell receptor beta chain is a study of shared clonotypes between healthy human individuals. Assay: immunoSEQ multiplex PCR; the TCRdb copy retains only in-frame clones and omits some. Of about 2,500,000 clones listed, over 85% are singletons. This CDR3 is built from 15 residues. V dropped 6 bases and J dropped 3; count of bases not matched to a gene: 9. CDR1 is ENHRY and CDR2 is SYGVKD in the germline V gene. This TCR was sampled from a man younger than 35 in good health. The genes are TRBV10-3 and TRBJ1-2, with 8 bases matching TRBD1. Sequenced input: naive CD4+ T cells sorted from blood. Subset specified: CD45RA+ positively selected. The CDR3 loop reads CAIRRGQGSDYGYTF. The CDR3 DNA follows: TGTGCCATCAGAAGAGGACAGGGCTCTGACTATGGCTACACCTTC.